This record concerns one TCR beta chain sequence. Its antigen is unknown. Documented time point: peripheral blood 6 weeks after treatment start. Locally advanced or metastatic urothelial carcinoma affected the patients. Patient sample counts ranged from 1 to 8, pretreatment and on-treatment. The sample originates from a study of PD-L1 blockade in urothelial cancer. Study at large: Median T cell yield per blood sample was around 130,000 cells.

General study findings and limits: Below-median pretreatment blood TCR clonality was a predictor of better survival.

Trimming stripped 4 bases from V and 5 bases from J, with 11 bases between. Per germline, CDR1 SGHDN and CDR2 FVKESK. The CDR3 extends over 13 amino acids. Sequenced by immunoSEQ multiplex PCR; TCRdb stores in-frame clones only, minus some. The top ten hold more than 1.5% of the sample, which has about 120,000 clones, approximately 90% seen once. The source was PBMCs, collected around atezolizumab (anti-PD-L1) treatment. The rearrangement links TRBV14 to TRBJ2-5; D is perhaps TRBD1 (5 bases). The TCR was taken from a man in his 60s with urothelial cancer. This CDR3 reads CASSRGFGETQYF. DNA of the CDR3: TGTGCCAGCAGCCGGGGCTTTGGGGAGACCCAGTACTTC.